This T cell receptor beta chain was identified in a study of T cell changes during pregnancy in multiple sclerosis. The table came from immunoSEQ multiplex PCR; TCRdb's copy has only in-frame clones and leaves some out. Among about 110,000 clones, under 95% were seen once, and the ten largest hold over 1.5%. The germline V and J ends were trimmed by 6 bases and 3 bases, with 15 bases remaining between them. The CDR3 extends over 15 amino acids. Germline assignment: CDR1 SGHDN and CDR2 FVKESK. The TCR originated in a female donor with multiple sclerosis, enrolled in a pregnancy study. The rearrangement joins TRBV14 to TRBJ1-3; D remains ambiguous. Material: peripheral blood, obtained before pregnancy. Here the CDR3 DNA reads TGTGCCAGCAGTACTGCGGGTGGCGGTGGAAACACCATATATTTT. Translation gives CASSTAGGGGNTIYF.